This T cell receptor beta chain was identified in a study of shared T cell receptors in the human thymus. TCRdb's table, derived via immunoSEQ multiplex PCR, lists solely in-frame clones and lacks some. The sample yields 550,000 to 800,000 clones, roughly 85% seen once. These records were also assigned to another study, of human thymus T cells. That source notes: Thymus specimens were resections from corrective heart surgery. Related research described strongly overlapping thymic repertoires in unrelated people.

This TCR was sampled from a girl in the first two years of life with a congenital heart defect. The sequencing sample was made of thymocytes.

The CDR3 sequence: CASSVRGGMDEQFF. DNA of the CDR3: TGTGCCAGCAGCGTACGGGGGGGGATGGATGAGCAGTTCTTC. The V and J genes are TRBV11-2 and TRBJ2-1; 8 bases map to TRBD2. Losses at the gene ends were 5 bases for V and 8 bases for J; bases not matched to a gene: 8. The CDR3 totals 14 residues. Germline assignment: CDR1 SGHAT and CDR2 FQNNGV.